Following are 26 T cell receptor beta chains from one sample sequenced in a study of spatial heterogeneity in lung cancer (dated by TCRdb to 2018 to 2020). Sample time point, as interpreted from the label and publication: sample taken at primary tumor resection. The library came from 5' RACE. The sequencer was a NextSeq 500. TCRdb itself trimmed the public reads at Q25 with fastp, ran MiXCR and retained productive beta chains. Each entry is one CDR3 protein sequence, shown with its most common DNA and genes. The sample table lists some 13,000 distinct CDR3 sequences, 3.5% to 4% of them with a count of one. Jointly, the top ten make up under 45% of the sample. The sequencing used PBMCs, collected at surgery. These receptors originate from a male donor with early-stage non-small cell lung cancer.

This clonotype was observed at least ten times. V usage is TRBV2 and J usage is TRBJ1-1; possible D gene TRBD1, 5 bases. Looked up from germline, CDR1 is SNHLY and CDR2 is FYNNEI. This CDR3 contains 15 residues. V was cut by 5 bases and J by 4 bases, with 17 bases left in between. The CDR3: CASSRPGPLGTEAFF. The CDR3, as DNA: TGTGCCAGCAGTCGGCCAGGGCCTTTGGGCACTGAAGCTTTCTTT. The complete variable domain, with remaining parts taken from reference TRBV2 and TRBJ1-1, reads EPEVTQTPSHQVTQMGQEVILRCVPISNHLYFYWYRQILGQKVEFLVSFYNNEISEKSEIFDDQFSVERPDGSNFTLKIRSTKLEDSAMYFCASSRPGPLGTEAFFGQGTRLTVV.

This clonotype was seen only a few times. In DNA form, the CDR3 reads TGTGCCAGCAGCCATCCCTCCCAGGGGCGCAATCAGCCCCAGCATTTT. Amino acids: CASSHPSQGRNQPQHF. The gene calls are TRBV4-2 and TRBJ1-5; TRBD1 is a possible D gene (6 bases). Per the germline V gene, CDR1 is LGHNA and CDR2 is YNFKEQ. Trimming stripped 3 bases from V and 2 bases from J, with 14 bases between. The CDR3 covers 16 residues.

This clonotype has ten or more counts. This chain joins TRBV7-2 and TRBJ2-7; D is ambiguous. V was trimmed by 1 base and J by 0 bases, leaving 7 bases between them. The CDR3 runs to 14 residues. Germline V gene lookup returns CDR1 SGHTA and CDR2 FQGNSA. The CDR3 DNA sequence: TGTGCCAGCAGCTTAGAGCCCGGCTCCTACGAGCAGTACTTC. Translating gives CASSLEPGSYEQYF.

This clonotype came up many times. The chain combines TRBV29-1 with TRBJ1-2, with D possibly being TRBD1 (5 bases). Trimming pared 6 bases from V and 6 bases from J, leaving 17 bases between. Per the germline V gene, CDR1 is SQVTM and CDR2 is ANQGSEA. The CDR3 is 13 residues long. The CDR3 here is CSVASGQKDGYTF. The CDR3 coding sequence is TGCAGCGTGGCCTCGGGGCAGAAGGATGGCTACACCTTC.

Many counts were recorded for this clonotype. The chain uses TRBV7-6 and TRBJ2-1; D perhaps matches TRBD2 (5 bases). This CDR3 is built from 16 residues. V gave up 5 bases and J gave up 4 bases, with 18 bases separating them. Germline V CDR1 and CDR2: SGHVS, FNYEAQ. CDR3 in DNA: TGTGCCAGCAGCCCCCTCCCCAGCGGAGCTTACAATGAGCAGTTCTTC. Its translation is CASSPLPSGAYNEQFF.

This clonotype was seen repeatedly, ten times or more. This chain uses TRBV5-6 with TRBJ2-2, with D unresolved. Deletions cut 0 bases from V and 2 bases from J, with 5 bases between. CDR1 and CDR2 from the germline V gene are SGHDT and YYEEEE. The CDR3 runs 14 residues. The CDR3: CASSLASNTGELFF. DNA of the CDR3: TGTGCCAGCAGCTTGGCCTCCAACACCGGGGAGCTGTTTTTT.

This clonotype has a count of ten or more. The V and J genes are TRBV29-1 and TRBJ2-7, with 7 bases that match TRBD1. The CDR3 has 14 amino acids. Germline CDR1 is SQVTM and CDR2 is ANQGSEA. Trimming removed 6 bases from V and 0 bases from J; junction bases left unmatched: 8. The CDR3 region has the DNA TGCAGCGTCGTGGACAGGTCCAGCTCCTACGAGCAGTACTTC. Amino acid sequence: CSVVDRSSSYEQYF.

This clonotype is labeled as medium-sized. CDR3: CASSLEGGGTLGTQYF. In DNA, the CDR3 is TGTGCCAGCAGTTTAGAGGGAGGGGGGACCTTGGGGACCCAGTACTTC. The chain has TRBV12-3 or TRBV12-4 and TRBJ2-5, with TRBD2 as a possible D gene (7 bases). This CDR3 is 16 amino acids long. Deletions cut 1 base from V and 7 bases from J, with 19 bases between.

This chain connects TRBV10-1 to TRBJ2-7; 7 nucleotides agree with TRBD1. Germline lookup yields CDR1 WNHNN and CDR2 SYGVQD (reference sequence). The CDR3 extends over 14 amino acids. V lost 3 bases, J lost 4 bases, and 6 bases stayed unmatched. In DNA, the CDR3 is TGCGCCAGCAGTGAAGGGGACAGACCTTACGAGCAGTACTTC. It is translated as CASSEGDRPYEQYF.

This clonotype was found many times. The chain recombines TRBV28 with TRBJ1-1, with 7 positions matching TRBD1. J was trimmed by 5 bases and V by 5 bases; bases with no gene match: 8. CDR1 and CDR2 from the germline V gene are MDHEN and SYDVKM. This CDR3 region has 14 residues. CDR3 amino acids: CASSEGTVGTEAFF. The DNA for the CDR3 is TGTGCCAGCAGTGAGGGGACAGTTGGGACTGAAGCTTTCTTT.

This clonotype ranks as medium-sized. The chain carries TRBV12-3 or TRBV12-4 and TRBJ1-3; 8 bases are shared with TRBD1. Trimming at V came to 8 bases and at J to 3 bases, leaving 9 bases not matched to a gene. The CDR3 length is 15 residues. The CDR3 here is CASATDRDLGNTIYF. In nucleotides, the CDR3 is TGTGCCAGCGCCACGGACAGGGACCTTGGAAACACCATATATTTT.

This clonotype was detected ten times or more. This chain links TRBV21-1 with TRBJ2-7; the table's D call TRBD1 went unverified against the DNA. TRBV21-1 is a pseudogene. The CDR3 length is 14 residues. CDR3 in DNA: TGTGCCAGCACCCCCTTGCGGGACCCCTACGAGCAGTACTTC. Encoded protein: CASTPLRDPYEQYF.

This clonotype was counted ten times or more. The CDR3 is CATSVTNQETQYF. Here the CDR3 DNA reads TGTGCCACCAGTGTGACGAACCAAGAGACCCAGTACTTC. This sequence joins TRBV24-1 and TRBJ2-5, with D unclear. Germline lookup yields CDR1 KGHDR and CDR2 SFDVKD. The CDR3 totals 13 residues. V lost 5 bases to trimming and J lost 0 bases, with 6 bases between them.

In this sample, this clonotype turned up many times. V and J are TRBV7-6 and TRBJ2-7; D might be TRBD2 (5 bases). V lost 2 bases and J lost 5, with 10 bases in between. CDR1 and CDR2 from the germline V gene are SGHVS and FNYEAQ. The CDR3 totals 13 residues. CDR3: CASSLSGENEQYF. The CDR3 DNA is TGTGCCAGCAGCTTAAGCGGTGAAAACGAGCAGTACTTC.

This clonotype was detected many times. The V and J genes are TRBV20-1 and TRBJ2-7, with D perhaps matching TRBD2 (7 bases). Trimming shortened V by 8 bases and J by 4 bases, and 21 bases separated the two germline ends. The germline V gene encodes CDR1 DFQATT and CDR2 SNEGSKA (reference sequence). This CDR3 spans 14 amino acids. The CDR3 sequence is CSTSGGARGYEQYF. The CDR3, as DNA: TGCAGTACTTCTGGGGGGGCGCGTGGGTACGAGCAGTACTTC.

This clonotype appeared many times. The conserved final phenylalanine or tryptophan is absent from the CDR3, which likely points to a read error. It is unclear where the CDR3 begins or ends on the DNA, so no DNA is shown, and the CDR3 is as TCRdb lists it. The chain uses TRBV13 and TRBJ2-5; no DNA check was done on the table's D call, TRBD2. The germline V gene encodes CDR1 PRHDT and CDR2 FYEKMQ (reference sequence). The CDR3 adds up to 13 amino acids, both ends counted. The CDR3 loop reads CASSLGALDYGQI.

This clonotype was counted ten times or more. This rearrangement joins TRBV29-1 to TRBJ2-1, with TRBD2 as a possible D gene (6 bases). V shed 0 bases and J shed 15 bases, with 18 bases lying between them. This CDR3 region has 13 residues. The germline CDR1 and CDR2 sequences are SQVTM and ANQGSEA. DNA of the CDR3: TGCAGCGTTGAAGAAGGGCAGTTAGACGGGGGGTTCTTC. Residues: CSVEEGQLDGGFF.

This clonotype was found many times. The V gene is TRBV23-1, the J gene TRBJ2-7; D uncertain. TRBV23-1 counts as an open reading frame of uncertain function. With 2 bases removed from V and 3 bases from J, the gap between germline ends came to 11 bases. The CDR3 runs 14 residues. In nucleotides, the CDR3 is TGCGCCAGCAGTCAACTTGGGCCGGACTACGAGCAGTACTTC. Amino acids: CASSQLGPDYEQYF.

This clonotype was found many times. The chain joins TRBV7-2 to TRBJ1-1; D unclear. The germline V gene has CDR1 SGHTA and CDR2 FQGNSA. V lost 5 bases and J 0 bases, leaving 7 bases between the germline ends. The CDR3 loop spans 13 amino acids. As DNA, the CDR3 is TGTGCCAGCAGCCCCCATTTGAACACTGAAGCTTTCTTT. It specifies CASSPHLNTEAFF.

Ten or more counts support this clonotype. The chain has TRBV28 and TRBJ2-1; D assignment may be TRBD1 or TRBD2 (6 bases each). The V gene's germline CDR1 is MDHEN and CDR2 SYDVKM. The CDR3 has 16 residues. The V end was cut by 8 bases, the J end by 7 bases, with 24 bases between. CDR3 DNA: TGTGCCAGCCCCCCCGCGACGGGGGCGCAGAAGAATGAGCAGTTCTTC. Residues: CASPPATGAQKNEQFF.

This clonotype was seen ten or more times. V gene TRBV6-5 combines with J gene TRBJ2-5; TRBD2 is a possible D gene (6 bases). The ends were cut back, 2 bases at V and 7 bases at J, with 14 bases in the middle. The CDR3 extends over 14 amino acids. The germline gives CDR1 MNHEY, CDR2 SVGAGI. In nucleotides, the CDR3 is TGTGCCAGCAGTTACGGAGGGGACGGAGGGACCCAGTACTTC. Amino acids: CASSYGGDGGTQYF.

This clonotype showed up just a few times. The chain combines TRBV12-3 or TRBV12-4 with TRBJ2-7, with TRBD1 as a possible D gene (6 bases). CDR3 length equals 12 residues. V lost 6 bases, J lost 2 bases, and 8 bases lay in between. The CDR3 region has the DNA TGTGCCAGCAGCCGGGACACCTACGAGCAGTACTTC. This translates into CASSRDTYEQYF.

Many counts were recorded for this clonotype. The chain has TRBV20-1 and TRBJ2-1; 9 bases are shared with TRBD2. The CDR3 consists of 14 residues. V trimming: 1 base; J trimming: 8 bases; junction bases outside the gene matches: 6. CDR1 is DFQATT, CDR2 SNEGSKA, per germline (reference sequence). The CDR3 DNA follows: TGCAGTGCTAGAGGTGGGGCGGGAGGGGATGAGCAGTTCTTC. It is translated as CSARGGAGGDEQFF.

This clonotype was observed at least ten times. This sequence joins TRBV9 and TRBJ1-4; D is perhaps TRBD1 (5 bases). This CDR3 region has 13 residues. Germline CDR1 SGDLS, CDR2 YYNGEE. The V and J ends lost 3 bases and 10 bases respectively, with 13 bases between them. CDR3 DNA: TGTGCCAGCAGCGGATCTCAGGGCCCAAAACTGTTTTTT. Translating gives CASSGSQGPKLFF.

This clonotype is termed medium-sized. The CDR3 DNA sequence: TGTGCCAGCAGCCCAACTTTGGGGACAGGGGCCTACGAGCAGTACTTC. This gives the protein CASSPTLGTGAYEQYF. The V and J genes are TRBV7-8 and TRBJ2-7; 10 positions match TRBD1. This CDR3 region has 16 residues. The ends lost 5 bases at V and 2 bases at J; junction bases unmatched: 9. Germline CDR1 SGHVS, CDR2 FQNEAQ.

In its sample, this clonotype was seen many times. The CDR3 here is CASSPYSGGGTDTQYF. The CDR3 DNA reads as TGTGCCAGCAGTCCCTACTCGGGAGGGGGCACAGATACGCAGTATTTT. V and J are TRBV12-3 or TRBV12-4 and TRBJ2-3; 8 bases are shared with TRBD2. The V gene end was trimmed by 5 bases and the J gene end by 1 base; junction bases not matched to a gene: 8. This CDR3 has 16 residues.